This is a list of T cell receptor beta chains from one sample in a study of radiotherapy plus CTLA-4 blockade in lung cancer. Measured with immunoSEQ multiplex PCR; TCRdb has only the in-frame clones, and not every one. The table lists approximately 32,000 clones, roughly three quarters of them singletons, with approximately 3.8% in the top ten. The material sequenced was peripheral blood, taken from a patient treated with radiotherapy plus ipilimumab. The origin of the receptors is a human donor with non-small cell lung cancer who had stable disease on radiotherapy plus ipilimumab. Both conserved end residues are part of each CDR3. The order of the fields is D gene, V gene, J gene, CDR3 protein. D genes are given only for firm matches.

.,TRBV19,TRBJ1-1,CASTLGQSNTEAFF
TRBD2,TRBV6-6,TRBJ2-1,CASSLAGGYNEQFF
TRBD2,TRBV7-9,TRBJ2-3,CASSPGLAGGSDTQYF
TRBD1,TRBV5-1,TRBJ2-3,CASSALGQGGDTQYF
.,TRBV7-6,TRBJ1-2,CATSPGQGMGYTF
TRBD1,TRBV19,TRBJ1-5,CASSTGQGVVSNQPQHF
.,TRBV19,TRBJ2-5,CASTSQETQYF
.,TRBV19,TRBJ1-2,CASSMTGTNYGYTF
.,TRBV6-5,TRBJ1-2,CASSYSPGPGYGYTF
TRBD1,TRBV5-4,TRBJ1-5,CASSLGGDRGGQPQHF
.,TRBV5-6,TRBJ2-7,CASSAMKGEQYF
TRBD2,TRBV6-1,TRBJ2-1,CASSKAGGLYNEQFF
.,TRBV4-1,TRBJ2-1,CASSLATGYNEQFF
TRBD2,TRBV7-2,TRBJ2-3,CASSPGWGGRAIGDTQYF
TRBD2,TRBV18,TRBJ2-5,CASSPLLAVKGTQYF
.,TRBV5-4,TRBJ2-3,CASSLKLSTDTQYF
.,TRBV28,TRBJ1-1,CASTGNTEAFF
.,TRBV5-5,TRBJ2-3,CASSRLEGGTDTQYF
.,TRBV20-1,TRBJ2-1,CSARLYNEQFF
.,TRBV18,TRBJ1-1,CASSPSDGFEAFF
.,TRBV11-2,TRBJ1-1,CASSLMGSWAFF
.,TRBV7-9,TRBJ2-5,CASGQETQYF
TRBD2,TRBV7-2,TRBJ2-1,CASSLGSPSGRRNEQFF
.,TRBV6-4,TRBJ2-7,CASSDVGLGYEQYF
TRBD1,TRBV5-1,TRBJ2-2,CASSLGTGFNTGELFF
.,TRBV5-5,TRBJ2-3,CASSRTVARTDTQYF
TRBD1,TRBV2,TRBJ1-1,CASSGQGGTEAFF
.,TRBV21-1,TRBJ2-7,CASSKVRVRGLRVEQYF
.,TRBV27,TRBJ1-5,CASSRGQYSNQPQHF
.,TRBV28,TRBJ1-2,CASSRTLQGHSVYGYTF
.,TRBV28,TRBJ1-2,CASRATDTLSGYTF
.,TRBV7-6,TRBJ2-1,CASTRRASSYNEQFF
.,TRBV28,TRBJ1-1,CASSFNFGGGTTEAFF
TRBD1,TRBV19,TRBJ1-1,CASSIGQGAGRTEAFF
.,TRBV10-3,TRBJ2-7,CAISEAAWEQYF
.,TRBV6-1,TRBJ2-7,CASSPQQGRSYEQYF
TRBD1,TRBV19,TRBJ2-6,CASSIVLTGGGSGANVLTF
TRBD1,TRBV11-2,TRBJ1-2,CASSSHLRDRWYGYTF
.,TRBV25-1,TRBJ1-2,CASSEFGRDHGYTF
.,TRBV7-3,TRBJ2-1,CASSTHQGSEQFF
TRBD2,TRBV7-6,TRBJ2-1,CASSLDGRGGYNEQFF
TRBD1,TRBV28,TRBJ2-1,CASSLWRTGPSSYNEQFF
.,TRBV4-1,TRBJ1-4,CASRPKPLGGGTNEKLFF
TRBD1,TRBV28,TRBJ1-2,CASSLGGDRSDYGYTF
TRBD1,TRBV5-1,TRBJ1-3,CASSLSRTGTSGNTIYF